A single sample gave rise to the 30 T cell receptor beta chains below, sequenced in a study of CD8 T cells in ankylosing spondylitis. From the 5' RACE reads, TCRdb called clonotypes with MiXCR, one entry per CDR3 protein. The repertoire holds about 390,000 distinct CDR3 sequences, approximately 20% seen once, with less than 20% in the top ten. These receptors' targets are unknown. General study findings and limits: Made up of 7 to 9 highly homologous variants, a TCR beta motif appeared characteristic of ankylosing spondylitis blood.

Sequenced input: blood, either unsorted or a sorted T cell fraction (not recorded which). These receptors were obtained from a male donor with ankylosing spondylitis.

The CDR3 here is CASSQDLAEGVNEQFF. The CDR3 coding sequence is TGCGCCAGCAGCCAAGATTTGGCGGAGGGGGTTAATGAGCAGTTCTTC. The genes are TRBV4-3 and TRBJ2-1, with D possibly called TRBD1 or TRBD2 (6 bases each). The V gene's germline CDR1 is LGHNA and CDR2 YSLEER. V gave up 0 bases and J gave up 7 bases, with 16 bases separating them. This CDR3 has 16 residues.

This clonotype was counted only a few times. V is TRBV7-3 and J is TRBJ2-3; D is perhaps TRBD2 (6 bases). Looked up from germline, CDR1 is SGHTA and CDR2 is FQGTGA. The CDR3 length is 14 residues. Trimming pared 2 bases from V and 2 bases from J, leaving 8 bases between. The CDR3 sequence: CASSLLRDTDTQYF. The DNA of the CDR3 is TGTGCCAGCAGCTTATTGCGGGACACAGATACGCAGTATTTT.

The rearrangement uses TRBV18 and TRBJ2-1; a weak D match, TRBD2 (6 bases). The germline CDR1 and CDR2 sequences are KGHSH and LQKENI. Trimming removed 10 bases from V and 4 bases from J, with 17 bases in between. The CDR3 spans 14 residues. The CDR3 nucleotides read TGTGCCACCACCGGAGGACTACGTTACAATGAGCAGTTCTTC. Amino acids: CATTGGLRYNEQFF. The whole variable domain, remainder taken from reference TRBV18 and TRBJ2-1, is NAGVMQNPRHLVRRRGQEARLRCSPMKGHSHVYWYRQLPEEGLKFMVYLQKENIIDESGMPKERFSAEFPKEGPSILRIQQVVRGDSAAYFCATTGGLRYNEQFFGPGTRLTVL.

The CDR3 DNA follows: TGTGCCAGCAGCTTGGACGGGTTTCCGAGTTACAATGAGCAGTTCTTC. Its translation is CASSLDGFPSYNEQFF. The chain is built from TRBV5-5 and TRBJ2-1, with D unresolved. The CDR3 runs 16 residues. Germline V gene data show CDR1 as SGHKS and CDR2 as YYEKEE (reference sequence). Trimming left V 0 bases short and J 4 bases short, with 14 bases between.

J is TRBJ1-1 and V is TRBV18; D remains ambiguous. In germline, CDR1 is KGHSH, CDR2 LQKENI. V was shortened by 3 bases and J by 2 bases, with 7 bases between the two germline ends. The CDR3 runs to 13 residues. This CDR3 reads CASSPSDNTEAFF. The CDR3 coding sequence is TGTGCCAGCTCACCCTCGGATAACACTGAAGCTTTCTTT.

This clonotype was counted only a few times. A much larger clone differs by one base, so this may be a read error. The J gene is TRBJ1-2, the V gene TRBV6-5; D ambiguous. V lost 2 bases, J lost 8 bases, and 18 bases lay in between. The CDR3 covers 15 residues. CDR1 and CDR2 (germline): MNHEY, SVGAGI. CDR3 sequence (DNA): TGTGCCAGCAGTTACCCTGGGCAGGACCTTGGGGGCTACACCTTC. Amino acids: CASSYPGQDLGGYTF.

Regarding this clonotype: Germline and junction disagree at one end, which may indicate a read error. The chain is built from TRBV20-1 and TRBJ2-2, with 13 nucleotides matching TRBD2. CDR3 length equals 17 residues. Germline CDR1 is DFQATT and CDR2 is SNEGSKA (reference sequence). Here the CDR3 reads CCASDRTSGSVLGELFF. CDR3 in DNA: TGCTGTGCTAGCGATCGGACTAGCGGGAGTGTACTCGGGGAGCTGTTTTTT.

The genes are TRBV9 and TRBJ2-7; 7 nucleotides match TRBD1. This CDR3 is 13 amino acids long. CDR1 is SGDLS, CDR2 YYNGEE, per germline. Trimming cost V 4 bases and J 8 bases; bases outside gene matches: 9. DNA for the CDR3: TGTGCCAGCAGCTCGGGACAGCTTGGTCAGCAGTACTTC. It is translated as CASSSGQLGQQYF.

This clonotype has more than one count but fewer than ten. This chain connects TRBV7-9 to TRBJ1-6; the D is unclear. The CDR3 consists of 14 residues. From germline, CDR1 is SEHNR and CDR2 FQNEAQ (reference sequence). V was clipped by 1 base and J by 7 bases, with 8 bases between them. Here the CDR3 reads CASSLVFGNSPLHF. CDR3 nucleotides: TGTGCCAGCAGCTTAGTTTTTGGGAATTCACCCCTCCACTTT.

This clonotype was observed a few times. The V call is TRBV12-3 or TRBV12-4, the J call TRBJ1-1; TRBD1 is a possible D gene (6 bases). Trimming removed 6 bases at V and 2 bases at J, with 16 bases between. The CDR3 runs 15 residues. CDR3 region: CASRVGEGVNTEAFF. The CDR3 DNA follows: TGTGCCAGCAGGGTAGGAGAGGGGGTTAACACTGAAGCTTTCTTT.

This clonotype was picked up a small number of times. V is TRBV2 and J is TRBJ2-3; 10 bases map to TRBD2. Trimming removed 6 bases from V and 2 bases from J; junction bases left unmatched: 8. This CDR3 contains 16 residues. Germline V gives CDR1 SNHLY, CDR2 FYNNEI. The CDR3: CASRDPGTSATDTQYF. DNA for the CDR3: TGTGCCAGCAGGGACCCCGGGACTAGCGCCACAGATACGCAGTATTTT.

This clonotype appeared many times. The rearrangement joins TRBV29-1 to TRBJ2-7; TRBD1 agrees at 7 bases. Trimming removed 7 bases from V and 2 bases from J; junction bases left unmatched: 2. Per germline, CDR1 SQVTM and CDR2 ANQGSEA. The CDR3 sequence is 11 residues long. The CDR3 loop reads CSGGTAYEQYF. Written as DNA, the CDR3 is TGCAGCGGAGGGACAGCCTACGAGCAGTACTTC.

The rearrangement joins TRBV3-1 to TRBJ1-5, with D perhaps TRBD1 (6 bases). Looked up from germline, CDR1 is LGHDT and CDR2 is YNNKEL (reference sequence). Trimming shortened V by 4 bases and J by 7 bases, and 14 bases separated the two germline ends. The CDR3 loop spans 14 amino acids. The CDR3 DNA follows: TGTGCCAGCAGCCCATTACAGGGTGGGCAGCCCCAGCATTTT. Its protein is CASSPLQGGQPQHF.

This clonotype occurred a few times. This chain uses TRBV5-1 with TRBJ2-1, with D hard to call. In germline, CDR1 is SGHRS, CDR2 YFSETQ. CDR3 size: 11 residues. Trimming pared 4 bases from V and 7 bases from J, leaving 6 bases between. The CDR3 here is CASSTLNEQFF. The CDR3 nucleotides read TGCGCCAGCAGCACCCTGAATGAGCAGTTCTTC.

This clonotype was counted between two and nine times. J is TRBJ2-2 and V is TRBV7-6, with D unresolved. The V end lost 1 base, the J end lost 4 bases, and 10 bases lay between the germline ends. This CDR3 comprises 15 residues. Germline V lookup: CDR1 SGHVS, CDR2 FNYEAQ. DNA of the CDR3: TGTGCCAGCAGCTTAGGTGATCTCAGCACCGGGGAGCTGTTTTTT. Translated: CASSLGDLSTGELFF.

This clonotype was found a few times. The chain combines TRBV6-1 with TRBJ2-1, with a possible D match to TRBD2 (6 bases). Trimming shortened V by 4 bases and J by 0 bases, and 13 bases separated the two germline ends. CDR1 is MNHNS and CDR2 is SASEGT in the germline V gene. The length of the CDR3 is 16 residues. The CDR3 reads CASSAGEASSYNEQFF. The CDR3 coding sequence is TGTGCCAGCAGTGCCGGGGAGGCCAGCTCCTACAATGAGCAGTTCTTC.

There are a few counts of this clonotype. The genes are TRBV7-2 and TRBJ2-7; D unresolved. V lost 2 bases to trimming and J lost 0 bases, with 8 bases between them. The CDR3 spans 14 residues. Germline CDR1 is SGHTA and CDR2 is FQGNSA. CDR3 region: CASSLIGNSYEQYF. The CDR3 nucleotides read TGTGCCAGCAGCTTAATAGGGAACTCCTACGAGCAGTACTTC.

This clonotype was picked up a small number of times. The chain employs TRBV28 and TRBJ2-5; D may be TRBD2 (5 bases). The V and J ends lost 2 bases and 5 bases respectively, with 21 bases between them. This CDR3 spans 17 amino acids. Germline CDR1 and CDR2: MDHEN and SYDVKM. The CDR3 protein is CASSLGRFTGTGETQYF. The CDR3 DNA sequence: TGTGCCAGCAGTTTAGGGCGATTTACGGGAACCGGGGAGACCCAGTACTTC. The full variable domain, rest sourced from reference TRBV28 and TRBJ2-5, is DVKVTQSSRYLVKRTGEKVFLECVQDMDHENMFWYRQDPGLGLRLIYFSYDVKMKEKGDIPEGYSVSREKKERFSLILESASTNQTSMYLCASSLGRFTGTGETQYFGPGTRLLVL.

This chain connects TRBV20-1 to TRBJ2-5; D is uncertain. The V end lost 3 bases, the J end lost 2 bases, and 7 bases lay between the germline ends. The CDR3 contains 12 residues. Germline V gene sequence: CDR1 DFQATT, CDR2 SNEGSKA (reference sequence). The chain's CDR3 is CSARAVQETQYF. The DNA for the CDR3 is TGCAGTGCTAGGGCGGTGCAAGAGACCCAGTACTTC.

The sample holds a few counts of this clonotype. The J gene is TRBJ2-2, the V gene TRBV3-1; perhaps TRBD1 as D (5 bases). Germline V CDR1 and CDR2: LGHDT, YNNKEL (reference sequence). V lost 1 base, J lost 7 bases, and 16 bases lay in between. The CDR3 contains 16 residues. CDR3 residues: CASSQAGHRKIGELFF. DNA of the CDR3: TGTGCCAGCAGCCAAGCAGGACACCGAAAAATCGGGGAGCTGTTTTTT.

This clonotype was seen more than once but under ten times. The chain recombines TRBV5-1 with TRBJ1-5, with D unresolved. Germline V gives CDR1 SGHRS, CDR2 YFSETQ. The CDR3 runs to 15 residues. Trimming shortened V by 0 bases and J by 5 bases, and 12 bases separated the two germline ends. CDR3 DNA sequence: TGCGCCAGCAGCTTGGAAGTAGGGCGGGATCAGCCCCAGCATTTT. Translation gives CASSLEVGRDQPQHF.

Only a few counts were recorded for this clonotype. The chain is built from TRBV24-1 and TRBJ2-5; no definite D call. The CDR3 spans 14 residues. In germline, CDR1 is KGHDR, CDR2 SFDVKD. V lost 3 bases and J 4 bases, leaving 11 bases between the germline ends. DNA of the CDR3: TGTGCCACCAGTGATATCGGGCCTGCAGAGACCCAGTACTTC. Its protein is CATSDIGPAETQYF.

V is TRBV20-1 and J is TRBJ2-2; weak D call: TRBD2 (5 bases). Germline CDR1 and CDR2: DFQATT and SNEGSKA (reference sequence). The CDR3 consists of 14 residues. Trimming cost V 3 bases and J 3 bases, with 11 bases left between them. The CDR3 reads CSASRGFDTGELFF. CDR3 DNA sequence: TGCAGTGCTAGTCGAGGGTTCGACACCGGGGAGCTGTTTTTT.

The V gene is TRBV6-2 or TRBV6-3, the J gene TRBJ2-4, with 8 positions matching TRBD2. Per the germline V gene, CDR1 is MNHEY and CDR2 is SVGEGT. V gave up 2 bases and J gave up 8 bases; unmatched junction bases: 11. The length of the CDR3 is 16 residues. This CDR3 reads CASSYAGSGTGDIQYF. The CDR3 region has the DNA TGTGCCAGCAGTTACGCGGGTAGCGGGACGGGGGACATTCAGTACTTC.

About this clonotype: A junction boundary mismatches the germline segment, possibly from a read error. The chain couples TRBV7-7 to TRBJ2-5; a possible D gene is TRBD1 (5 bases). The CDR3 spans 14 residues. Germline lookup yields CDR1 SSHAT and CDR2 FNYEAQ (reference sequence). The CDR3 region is CASSLGARGETQYF. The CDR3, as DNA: TGTGCTAGCAGCTTAGGGGCAAGGGGAGAGACCCAGTACTTC.

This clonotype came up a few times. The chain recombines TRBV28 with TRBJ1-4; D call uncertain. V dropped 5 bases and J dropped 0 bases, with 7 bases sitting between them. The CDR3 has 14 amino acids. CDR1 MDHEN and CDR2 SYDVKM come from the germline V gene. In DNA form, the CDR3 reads TGTGCCAGCAGTATTATTCCAACTAATGAAAAACTGTTTTTT. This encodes CASSIIPTNEKLFF. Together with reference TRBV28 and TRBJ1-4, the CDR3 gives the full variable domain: DVKVTQSSRYLVKRTGEKVFLECVQDMDHENMFWYRQDPGLGLRLIYFSYDVKMKEKGDIPEGYSVSREKKERFSLILESASTNQTSMYLCASSIIPTNEKLFFGSGTQLSVL.

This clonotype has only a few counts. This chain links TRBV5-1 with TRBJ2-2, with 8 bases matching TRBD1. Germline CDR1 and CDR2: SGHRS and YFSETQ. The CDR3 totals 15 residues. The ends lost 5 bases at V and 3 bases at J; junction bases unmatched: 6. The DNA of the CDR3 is TGCGCCAGCAGTCACAAGACAGGGGACACCGGGGAGCTGTTTTTT. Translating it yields CASSHKTGDTGELFF. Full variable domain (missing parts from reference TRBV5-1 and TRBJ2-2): KAGVTQTPRYLIKTRGQQVTLSCSPISGHRSVSWYQQTPGQGLQFLFEYFSETQRNKGNFPGRFSGRQFSNSRSEMNVSTLELGDSALYLCASSHKTGDTGELFFGEGSRLTVL.

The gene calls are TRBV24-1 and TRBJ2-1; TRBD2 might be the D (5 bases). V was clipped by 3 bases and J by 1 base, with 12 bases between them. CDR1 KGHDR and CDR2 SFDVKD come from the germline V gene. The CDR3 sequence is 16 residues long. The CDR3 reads CATSDALAQSYNEQFF. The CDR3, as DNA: TGTGCCACCAGTGATGCTCTAGCACAGTCCTACAATGAGCAGTTCTTC.

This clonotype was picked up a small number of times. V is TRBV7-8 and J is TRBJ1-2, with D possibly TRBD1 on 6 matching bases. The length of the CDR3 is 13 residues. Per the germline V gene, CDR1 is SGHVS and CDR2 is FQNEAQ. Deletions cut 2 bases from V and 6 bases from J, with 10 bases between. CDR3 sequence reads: CASSLPQGNGYTF. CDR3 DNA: TGTGCCAGCAGCTTACCCCAGGGGAATGGCTACACCTTC.

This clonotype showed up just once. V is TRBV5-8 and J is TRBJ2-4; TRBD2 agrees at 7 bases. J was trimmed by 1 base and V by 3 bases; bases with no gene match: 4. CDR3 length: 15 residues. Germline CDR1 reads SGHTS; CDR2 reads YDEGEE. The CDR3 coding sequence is TGTGCCAGCAGCTCCGGGGGGATGGCCAAAAACATTCAGTACTTC. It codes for CASSSGGMAKNIQYF. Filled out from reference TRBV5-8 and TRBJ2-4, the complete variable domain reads EAGVTQSPTHLIKTRGQQATLRCSPISGHTSVYWYQQALGLGLQFLLWYDEGEERNRGNFPPRFSGRQFPNYSSELNVNALELEDSALYLCASSSGGMAKNIQYFGAGTRLSVL.